Below, one T cell receptor (beta chain) is given with its context. These data are taken from a study of blood T cell repertoires in COVID-19. Turning to the study itself: Donors in the United States, Italy and Spain gave samples during acute or convalescent COVID-19.

As originally analysed: From reference gene primer amplification, estimates of nucleated cell counts were derived. Profiling relied on immunoSEQ multiplex PCR, and the TCRdb table lists in-frame clones only, not all of them. V and J calls and clone size are those listed in that table; D and trimming were worked out from the DNA. Of some 230,000 clones listed, roughly 84% are singletons. V was pared by 4 bases and J by 3 bases, with 16 bases between. Per germline, CDR1 SGDLS and CDR2 YYNGEE. The CDR3 extends over 15 amino acids. J is TRBJ1-1 and V is TRBV9; D remains ambiguous. The material sequenced was peripheral blood. The sequence came from an older woman with acute or convalescent COVID-19. Written as DNA, the CDR3 is TGTGCCAGCAGCCCTCGCGGCGGCGACTACACTGAAGCTTTCTTT. It translates to CASSPRGGDYTEAFF.